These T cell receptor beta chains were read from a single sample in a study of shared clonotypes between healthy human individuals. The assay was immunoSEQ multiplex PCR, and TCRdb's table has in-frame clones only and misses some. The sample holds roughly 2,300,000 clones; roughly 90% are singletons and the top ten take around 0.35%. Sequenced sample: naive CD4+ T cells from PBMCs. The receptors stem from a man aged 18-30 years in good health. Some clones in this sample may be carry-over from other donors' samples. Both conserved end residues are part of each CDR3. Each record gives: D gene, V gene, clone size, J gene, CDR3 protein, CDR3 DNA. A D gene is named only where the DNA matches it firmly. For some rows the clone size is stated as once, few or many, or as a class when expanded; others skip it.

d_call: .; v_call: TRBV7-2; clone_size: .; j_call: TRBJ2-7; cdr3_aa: CASSAGHGSFYEQYF; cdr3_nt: TGTGCCAGCAGCGCAGGACACGGGAGTTTCTACGAGCAGTACTTC
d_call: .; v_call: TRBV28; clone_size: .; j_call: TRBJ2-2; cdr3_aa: CASISPGSEYTGELFF; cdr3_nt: TGTGCCAGCATTTCACCGGGCAGTGAGTACACCGGGGAGCTGTTTTTT
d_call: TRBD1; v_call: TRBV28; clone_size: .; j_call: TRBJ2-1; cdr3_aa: CASSHRGGYNEQFF; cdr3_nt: TGTGCCAGCAGTCACAGGGGCGGCTACAATGAGCAGTTCTTC
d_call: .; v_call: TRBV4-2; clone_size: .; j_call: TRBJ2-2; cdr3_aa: CASSQDKTGGSLSTGELFF; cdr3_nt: TGTGCCAGCAGCCAAGATAAGACGGGTGGGAGTCTATCCACCGGGGAGCTGTTTTTT
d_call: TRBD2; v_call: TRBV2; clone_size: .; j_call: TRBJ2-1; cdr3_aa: CASVNRALAGDNEQFF; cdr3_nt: TGTGCCAGCGTCAATAGGGCACTAGCGGGAGACAATGAGCAGTTCTTC
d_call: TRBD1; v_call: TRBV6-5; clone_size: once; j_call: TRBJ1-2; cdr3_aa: CASSPDRGRPAYTF; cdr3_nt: TGTGCCAGCAGTCCGGACAGGGGGCGCCCAGCTTACACCTTC
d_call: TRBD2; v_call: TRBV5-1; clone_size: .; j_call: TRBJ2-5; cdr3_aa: CASSLGTSQETQYF; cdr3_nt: TGCGCCAGCAGCTTGGGGACTAGCCAAGAGACCCAGTACTTC
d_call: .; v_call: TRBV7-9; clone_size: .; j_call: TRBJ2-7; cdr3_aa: CASSLAGSDEQYF; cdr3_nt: TGTGCCAGCAGCTTAGCGGGATCGGACGAGCAGTACTTC
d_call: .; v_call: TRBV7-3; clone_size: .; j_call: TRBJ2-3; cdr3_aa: CAGSLMAADTQYF; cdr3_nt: TGTGCCGGCAGCTTAATGGCGGCCGATACGCAGTATTTT
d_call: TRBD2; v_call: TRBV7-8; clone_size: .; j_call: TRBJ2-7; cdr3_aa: CASSLGQGTSGAYEQYF; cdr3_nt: TGTGCCAGCAGCTTAGGCCAAGGGACTAGCGGGGCCTACGAGCAGTACTTC
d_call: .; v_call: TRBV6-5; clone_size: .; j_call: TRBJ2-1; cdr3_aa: CASRSLGQTPNEQFF; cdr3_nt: TGTGCCAGCAGATCCCTCGGACAGACACCCAATGAGCAGTTCTTC
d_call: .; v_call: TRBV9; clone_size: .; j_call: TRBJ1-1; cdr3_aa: CASSARIQMNTEAFF; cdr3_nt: TGTGCCAGCAGCGCAAGGATTCAGATGAACACTGAAGCTTTCTTT
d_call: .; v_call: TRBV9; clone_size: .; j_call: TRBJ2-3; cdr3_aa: CASSVAGPYTDTQYF; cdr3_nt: TGTGCCAGCAGCGTGGCGGGCCCTTACACAGATACGCAGTATTTT
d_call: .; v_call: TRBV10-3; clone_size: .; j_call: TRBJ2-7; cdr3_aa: CAIRVREKGEQYF; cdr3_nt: TGTGCCATCAGAGTGCGCGAGAAGGGCGAGCAGTACTTC
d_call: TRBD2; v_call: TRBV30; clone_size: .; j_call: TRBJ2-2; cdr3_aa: CAWRGLAGAGELFF; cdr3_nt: TGTGCCTGGAGGGGACTAGCGGGAGCCGGGGAGCTGTTTTTT
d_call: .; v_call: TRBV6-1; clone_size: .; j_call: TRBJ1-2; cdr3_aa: CASIAFLNYGYTF; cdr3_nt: TGTGCCAGCATAGCCTTTCTCAACTATGGCTACACCTTC
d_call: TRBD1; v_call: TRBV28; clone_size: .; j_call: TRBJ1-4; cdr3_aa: CATRAGGGEKLFF; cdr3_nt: TGTGCCACCCGAGCAGGGGGAGGTGAAAAACTGTTTTTT
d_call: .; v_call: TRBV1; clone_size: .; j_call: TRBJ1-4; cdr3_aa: CTSSQIYQAGGEKLFF; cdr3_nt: TGCACCAGCAGCCAAATCTATCAGGCCGGGGGTGAAAAACTGTTTTTT
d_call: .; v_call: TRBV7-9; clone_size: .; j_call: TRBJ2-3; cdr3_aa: CASSLEGFGDTQYF; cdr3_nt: TGTGCCAGCAGCTTAGAAGGGTTTGGGGATACGCAGTATTTT
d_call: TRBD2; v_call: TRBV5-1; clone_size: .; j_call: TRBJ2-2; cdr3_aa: CASSLGTSVNTGELFF; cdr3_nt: TGCGCCAGCAGCTTGGGGACTAGCGTGAACACCGGGGAGCTGTTTTTT
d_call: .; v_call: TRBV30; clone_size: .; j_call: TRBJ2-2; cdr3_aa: CAWSEQPAGELFF; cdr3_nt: TGTGCCTGGAGTGAGCAGCCGGCCGGGGAGCTGTTTTTT
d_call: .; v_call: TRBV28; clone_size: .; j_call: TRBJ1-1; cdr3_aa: CASSLYVQGGSEAFF; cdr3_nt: TGTGCCAGCAGTTTATATGTCCAGGGAGGCTCTGAAGCTTTCTTT
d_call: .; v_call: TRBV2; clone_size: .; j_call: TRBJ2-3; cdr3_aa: CASSLSFVTDTQYF; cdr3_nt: TGTGCCAGCAGTCTGTCCTTTGTGACAGATACGCAGTATTTT
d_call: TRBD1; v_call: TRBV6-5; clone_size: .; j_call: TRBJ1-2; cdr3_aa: CATRQGAGYGYTF; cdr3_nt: TGTGCCACCCGACAGGGGGCGGGTTATGGCTACACCTTC
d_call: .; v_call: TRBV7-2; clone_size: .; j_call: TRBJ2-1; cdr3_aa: CASSLDRIREFF; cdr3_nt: TGTGCCAGCAGCTTAGACAGGATAAGGGAGTTCTTC
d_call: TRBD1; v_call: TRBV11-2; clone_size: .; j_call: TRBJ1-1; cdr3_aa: CASSFGRGHGTEAFF; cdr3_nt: TGTGCCAGCAGCTTCGGCAGGGGGCACGGCACTGAAGCTTTCTTT
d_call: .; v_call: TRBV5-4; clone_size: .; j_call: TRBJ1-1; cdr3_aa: CASSLNDIPEAFF; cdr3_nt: TGTGCCAGCAGCTTGAATGACATTCCTGAAGCTTTCTTT
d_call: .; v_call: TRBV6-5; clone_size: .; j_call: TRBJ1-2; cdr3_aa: CASRAGGRVGGYTF; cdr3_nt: TGTGCCAGCAGGGCCGGCGGGAGGGTCGGGGGCTACACCTTC
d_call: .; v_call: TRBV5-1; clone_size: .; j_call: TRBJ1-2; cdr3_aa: CASSPAGGDYGYTF; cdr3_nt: TGCGCCAGCAGCCCGGCCGGGGGGGACTATGGCTACACCTTC
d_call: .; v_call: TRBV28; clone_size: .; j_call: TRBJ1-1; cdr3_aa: CASRWGRDTEAFF; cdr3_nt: TGTGCCAGCCGATGGGGGAGGGACACTGAAGCTTTCTTT
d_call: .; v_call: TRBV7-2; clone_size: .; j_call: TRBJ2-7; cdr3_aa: CASSLGTVTYEQYF; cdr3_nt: TGTGCCAGCAGCTTAGGGACAGTGACCTACGAGCAGTACTTC
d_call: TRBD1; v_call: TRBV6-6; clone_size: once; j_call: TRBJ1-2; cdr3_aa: CASSYGRDRGLGGYTF; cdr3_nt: TGTGCCAGCAGTTATGGCCGGGACAGGGGGCTGGGTGGCTACACCTTC
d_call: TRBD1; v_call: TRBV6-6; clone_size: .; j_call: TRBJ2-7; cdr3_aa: CASSPARGSSYEQYF; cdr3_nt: TGTGCCAGCAGTCCCGCCAGGGGGAGCTCCTACGAGCAGTACTTC
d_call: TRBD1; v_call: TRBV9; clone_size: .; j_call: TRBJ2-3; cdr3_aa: CASSPLGQGAVPDTQYF; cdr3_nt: TGTGCCAGCAGCCCCCTAGGACAGGGGGCCGTCCCAGATACGCAGTATTTT
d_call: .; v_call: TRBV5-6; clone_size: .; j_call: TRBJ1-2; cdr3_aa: CASSRGVRVGYTF; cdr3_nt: TGTGCCAGCAGCAGGGGGGTCAGGGTCGGCTACACCTTC